Listed here are 30 T cell receptor beta chains from one sample, sequenced in a study of blood T cell repertoires in COVID-19. The table came from immunoSEQ multiplex PCR; TCRdb's copy has only in-frame clones and leaves some out. The sample has nearly 15,000 clones, about nine tenths seen once. The sample comprised peripheral blood. The receptors were gathered from a human donor in a cohort sampled during active COVID-19.

The rearrangement links TRBV21-1 to TRBJ2-7; the table gives TRBD1 as D, unverified against the DNA. TRBV21-1 is a pseudogene segment. This CDR3 is built from 15 residues. CDR3 sequence reads: CASSSRQDSHYEQYF. Here the CDR3 DNA reads TGTGCCAGCAGCTCACGACAGGACTCACATTACGAGCAGTACTTC.

This clone has only a few counts. The chain combines TRBV4-1 with TRBJ2-7; unclear D gene. Between the trimmed V and J ends, which lost 1 base and 0 bases, there was a span of 22 bases. The CDR3 extends over 19 amino acids. The germline gives CDR1 MGHRA, CDR2 YSYEKL. The CDR3 spells CASSQGPLKPTAHSYEQYF. The DNA for the CDR3 is TGCGCCAGCAGCCAAGGCCCCCTTAAACCTACAGCCCACTCCTACGAGCAGTACTTC.

This chain joins TRBV7-9 and TRBJ2-6; 10 nucleotides line up with TRBD1. V shed 1 base and J 1 base; nucleotides not matched to a gene: 1. In germline, CDR1 is SEHNR, CDR2 FQNEAQ (reference sequence). The CDR3 runs to 17 residues. In nucleotides, the CDR3 is TGTGCCAGCAGCTTAGGACAGGGGGCTTCTGGGGCCAACGTCCTGACTTTC. It yields the protein CASSLGQGASGANVLTF.

J is TRBJ2-3 and V is TRBV5-8; D is perhaps TRBD2 (5 bases). The CDR3 extends over 12 amino acids. Germline CDR1 SGHTS, CDR2 YDEGEE. Trimming removed 6 bases from V and 6 bases from J, with 11 bases in between. The CDR3 loop is CASTPRGDTQYF. The CDR3, as DNA: TGTGCCAGCACACCTCGGGGTGATACGCAGTATTTT.

The chain employs TRBV27 and TRBJ1-4; 8 bases are a match to TRBD1. Germline CDR1 MNHEY, CDR2 SMNVEV (reference sequence). CDR3 size: 15 residues. Germline trimming cut 5 bases from V and 9 bases from J; bases unmatched to any gene: 11. The CDR3 region has the DNA TGTGCCAGCAGTATAACGACAGGGGTGAGGAAAAAACTGTTTTTT. It specifies CASSITTGVRKKLFF.

The chain combines TRBV7-6 with TRBJ2-1; TRBD1 matches 9 bases. V lost 0 bases to trimming and J lost 7 bases; unmatched junction nucleotides: 4. The CDR3 covers 15 residues. Germline V gives CDR1 SGHVS, CDR2 FNYEAQ. The CDR3 coding sequence is TGTGCCAGCAGCTTAGCGGGGACAGGGTGGAATGAGCAGTTCTTC. Translation: CASSLAGTGWNEQFF.

Only a few counts were recorded for this clone. This chain joins TRBV5-1 and TRBJ2-1; 7 bases line up with TRBD2. The V segment lost 0 bases and the J segment 1 base; nucleotides outside the gene matches: 7. Germline V CDR1 and CDR2: SGHRS, YFSETQ. The CDR3 covers 17 residues. This chain's CDR3 is CASSLGGLAASYNEQFF. DNA for the CDR3: TGCGCCAGCAGCTTGGGTGGGCTAGCGGCTTCCTACAATGAGCAGTTCTTC.

The chain combines TRBV5-6 with TRBJ1-1, with 10 bases aligning to TRBD1. V was clipped by 4 bases and J by 3 bases; unmatched bases: 3. The germline gives CDR1 SGHDT, CDR2 YYEEEE. This CDR3 spans 14 amino acids. CDR3 bases: TGTGCCAGCAGCGCCGGACAGGGGGACACTGAAGCTTTCTTT. Its protein is CASSAGQGDTEAFF.

This clone was counted a few times. The V call is TRBV5-1, the J call TRBJ2-1; 7 bases are a match to TRBD1. The trim removed 4 bases at V and 8 bases at J, leaving 9 bases unmatched. CDR3 length: 14 residues. Per germline, CDR1 SGHRS and CDR2 YFSETQ. The CDR3 sequence is CASSPGQARDEQFF. The CDR3 DNA sequence: TGCGCCAGCAGCCCAGGACAGGCCAGGGATGAGCAGTTCTTC.

The chain recombines TRBV27 with TRBJ2-1; D ambiguous. CDR3 length: 13 residues. Trimming left V 4 bases short and J 6 bases short, with 10 bases between. Per germline, CDR1 MNHEY and CDR2 SMNVEV (reference sequence). The CDR3 nucleotides are TGTGCCAGCAGTTACACGAGGAGCAATGAGCAGTTCTTC. This sequence encodes CASSYTRSNEQFF.

This clone was counted between two and nine times. The gene calls are TRBV6-5 and TRBJ2-1, with a weak D call TRBD2 (5 bases). This CDR3 spans 16 amino acids. Germline V gives CDR1 MNHEY, CDR2 SVGAGI. V lost 3 bases and J 6 bases, leaving 18 bases between the germline ends. The CDR3 sequence is CASSYPERAARNEQFF. DNA of the CDR3: TGTGCCAGCAGTTATCCCGAGAGGGCGGCTCGCAATGAGCAGTTCTTC.

This clone has just one count. The gene calls are TRBV7-2 and TRBJ2-3; 11 bases are shared with TRBD2. The J segment lost 6 bases and the V segment lost 0 bases, leaving 2 bases of the junction unmatched. Germline V gene sequence: CDR1 SGHTA, CDR2 FQGNSA. The CDR3 covers 15 residues. The CDR3 nucleotides read TGTGCCAGCAGCTTAGCTAGCGGGAGGGGGGATACGCAGTATTTT. It yields the protein CASSLASGRGDTQYF.

This clone has only one observation. The chain joins TRBV4-2 to TRBJ2-2; no clear D. Germline-derived CDR1 and CDR2 are LGHNA and YNFKEQ. Trimming pared 0 bases from V and 7 bases from J, leaving 9 bases between. This CDR3 has 14 residues. The CDR3 nucleotides are TGTGCCAGCAGCCAAGACCCCCCCGTCGGGGAGCTGTTTTTT. Translation: CASSQDPPVGELFF.

The chain recombines TRBV7-6 with TRBJ2-3; possibly TRBD2 for D (6 bases). Looked up from germline, CDR1 is SGHVS and CDR2 is FNYEAQ. Trimming took off 1 base at V and 6 bases at J, with 17 bases between the two ends. The CDR3 extends over 16 amino acids. The CDR3 region is CASSLGGSGSVDTQYF. In DNA form, the CDR3 reads TGTGCCAGCAGCTTAGGTGGTAGCGGATCGGTCGATACGCAGTATTTT.

The chain combines TRBV18 with TRBJ2-7, with TRBD2 identical over 9 bases. The germline V gene has CDR1 KGHSH and CDR2 LQKENI. The V and J ends lost 0 bases and 1 base, in that order; junction bases with no gene match: 1. The CDR3 is 15 residues long. CDR3 protein: CASSPPLAGSYEQYF. Here the CDR3 DNA reads TGTGCCAGCTCACCACCGCTAGCGGGGTCCTACGAGCAGTACTTC. Full variable domain (remainder filled in from reference TRBV18 and TRBJ2-7): NAGVMQNPRHLVRRRGQEARLRCSPMKGHSHVYWYRQLPEEGLKFMVYLQKENIIDESGMPKERFSAEFPKEGPSILRIQQVVRGDSAAYFCASSPPLAGSYEQYFGPGTRLTVT.

J is TRBJ2-3 and V is TRBV25-1; maybe TRBD1 (5 bases). CDR1 MGHDK and CDR2 SYGVNS come from the germline V gene. V lost 7 bases, J lost 4 bases, and 15 bases lay in between. The CDR3 totals 14 residues. In nucleotides, the CDR3 is TGTGCCAGCACTTCACCTAGACAGCCAGATACGCAGTATTTT. Protein: CASTSPRQPDTQYF.

The chain is built from TRBV7-2 and TRBJ2-1; D possibly corresponds to TRBD2 (6 bases). CDR3 length equals 17 residues. In germline, CDR1 is SGHTA, CDR2 FQGNSA. Trimming took off 5 bases at V and 0 bases at J, with 17 bases between the two ends. In DNA form, the CDR3 reads TGTGCCAGCAGCGCCGGTTATGGGGGACTCTCCTACAATGAGCAGTTCTTC. It translates to CASSAGYGGLSYNEQFF.

This rearrangement joins TRBV24-1 to TRBJ2-5; 9 bases are shared with TRBD1. Germline CDR1 and CDR2: KGHDR and SFDVKD. V shed 4 bases and J 4 bases; nucleotides not matched to a gene: 6. The CDR3 is 15 residues long. CDR3 nucleotides: TGTGCCACCAGTGAAGGAACAGGGGGCCTAGAGACCCAGTACTTC. It yields the protein CATSEGTGGLETQYF.

The V gene is TRBV6-5, the J gene TRBJ1-5; D unclear. Germline lookup yields CDR1 MNHEY and CDR2 SVGAGI. Trimming removed 8 bases at V and 0 bases at J, with 8 bases between. The CDR3 loop spans 13 amino acids. The CDR3 spells CASSPSSNQPQHF. The CDR3 nucleotides are TGTGCCAGCTCTCCGTCTAGCAATCAGCCCCAGCATTTT.

The chain combines TRBV19 with TRBJ2-3, with D possibly matching TRBD2 (6 bases). V was pared by 5 bases and J by 5 bases, with 11 bases between. The length of the CDR3 is 13 residues. Germline V lookup: CDR1 LNHDA, CDR2 SQIVND (reference sequence). CDR3 bases: TGTGCCAGTAGTTCCTGGGGGGAAGATACGCAGTATTTT. The encoded protein is CASSSWGEDTQYF.

The DNA of the CDR3 is TGTGCCAGCAGAAAGTGGAGCACCGGGGAGCTGTTTTTT. This codes for CASRKWSTGELFF. This chain links TRBV6-5 with TRBJ2-2; D call uncertain. Trimming removed 6 bases from V and 4 bases from J, with 9 bases in between. The length of the CDR3 is 13 residues. Germline V gene data show CDR1 as MNHEY and CDR2 as SVGAGI.

This clone was seen only a few times. The gene calls are TRBV3-1 (or the pseudogene TRBV3-2) and TRBJ2-7; 7 positions agree with TRBD2. J gave up 7 bases and V 1 base, and 10 bases lay outside the gene matches. The CDR3 covers 15 residues. Looked up from germline, CDR1 is LGHDT and CDR2 is YNNKEL (reference sequence). CDR3 in amino acids: CASSQGAGAPREQYF. The CDR3 region has the DNA TGTGCCAGCAGCCAAGGGGCGGGAGCGCCGCGGGAGCAGTACTTC.

For the CDR3, the DNA is TGTGCCAGCGGACTAGCGGGTCGCGAGCAGTACTTC. It is translated as CASGLAGREQYF. The J gene is TRBJ2-7, the V gene TRBV6-6, with TRBD2 matching 11 bases. The CDR3 covers 12 residues. In germline, CDR1 is MNHNY, CDR2 SVGAGI (reference sequence). V shed 8 bases and J 6 bases; nucleotides not matched to a gene: 3.

The V gene is TRBV10-1, the J gene TRBJ2-1, with 11 bases identical to TRBD2. V lost 5 bases to trimming and J lost 7 bases; unmatched junction nucleotides: 4. The germline V gene has CDR1 WNHNN and CDR2 SYGVQD (reference sequence). CDR3 length: 14 amino acids. CDR3 bases: TGCGCCAGCAGTTCTAGCGGGAGGAGGAATGAGCAGTTCTTC. Translating it yields CASSSSGRRNEQFF.

This chain's CDR3 is CSASPGTSGNEQFF. CDR3 in DNA: TGCAGTGCGAGTCCCGGGACTAGCGGCAATGAGCAGTTCTTC. V gene TRBV20-1 combines with J gene TRBJ2-1; 11 nucleotides match TRBD2. J was trimmed by 6 bases and V by 6 bases; bases with no gene match: 7. Germline V gene data show CDR1 as DFQATT and CDR2 as SNEGSKA (reference sequence). This CDR3 has 14 residues.

CDR3 nucleotides: TGTGCCAGCAGTCGGGGGGGCAGGGAGCCCCAGCATTTT. It codes for CASSRGGREPQHF. This chain links TRBV6-5 with TRBJ1-5, with a weak D call TRBD1 (6 bases). CDR1 and CDR2 (germline): MNHEY, SVGAGI. The V end lost 5 bases, the J end lost 8 bases, and 13 bases lay between the germline ends. This CDR3 is 13 amino acids long.

This rearrangement joins TRBV9 to TRBJ2-2, with D possibly matching TRBD2 (6 bases). The ends were cut back, 4 bases at V and 5 bases at J, with 15 bases in the middle. In germline, CDR1 is SGDLS, CDR2 YYNGEE. CDR3 length equals 15 residues. The CDR3 protein is CASSPPEGRTGELFF. The CDR3 DNA reads as TGTGCCAGCAGCCCTCCGGAGGGGCGGACCGGGGAGCTGTTTTTT.

This sequence joins TRBV7-2 and TRBJ2-6; D call uncertain. V lost 2 bases and J lost 2, with 13 bases in between. This CDR3 is built from 17 residues. CDR1 and CDR2 (germline): SGHTA, FQGNSA. The CDR3 here is CASSLYHSLTGANVLTF. CDR3 nucleotides: TGTGCCAGCAGCTTATATCACAGCCTGACTGGGGCCAACGTCCTGACTTTC.

This CDR3 is CASEDRASYNEQFF. The CDR3 DNA is TGTGCCAGCGAGGACAGGGCATCCTACAATGAGCAGTTCTTC. The genes are TRBV19 and TRBJ2-1; 8 bases agree with TRBD1. The CDR3 is 14 amino acids. Germline trimming cut 9 bases from V and 1 base from J; bases unmatched to any gene: 5. From germline, CDR1 is LNHDA and CDR2 SQIVND (reference sequence).

This chain connects TRBV4-2 to TRBJ2-3; perhaps TRBD1 as D (7 bases). Trimming shortened V by 3 bases and J by 3 bases, and 19 bases separated the two germline ends. The CDR3 totals 17 residues. The germline CDR1 and CDR2 sequences are LGHNA and YNFKEQ. The CDR3 DNA reads TGTGCCAGCAGCCAGGAACAGGGGACTCTTAGGACAGATACGCAGTATTTT. Protein: CASSQEQGTLRTDTQYF.